This record concerns one T cell receptor (beta chain) sequence. Its antigen remains unidentified. These data are taken from a study of vaccination and CD4 T cells after COVID-19. About the study: Overlapping spike peptides served as the stimulus for the cells. These peptides came from SARS-CoV-2 and from the common cold coronaviruses HCoV-NL63, HCoV-OC43 and HCoV-229E.

Treatment in this sample: roughly 11-day PBMC culture with coronavirus spike peptide pools or control peptides (ViraFEST assay). The Oncomine TCR Beta short-read assay was applied to DNA of cultured CD4+ T cells. Using its own MiXCR run on the PCR reads, TCRdb lists one record per CDR3 protein. In the table there are roughly 17,000 distinct CDR3 sequences, 55% of which are singletons. The CDR3 runs 17 residues. The ends were cut back, 2 bases at V and 0 bases at J, with 16 bases in the middle. Germline lookup yields CDR1 SGHNT and CDR2 YENEEA. The V and J genes are TRBV11-3 and TRBJ2-5; tentatively, D is TRBD1 (6 bases). Sequenced input: CD4+ T cells from blood, cultured in vitro. The sequence was collected from a human donor who had recovered from COVID-19. The CDR3 region is CASSLTAGTRYQETQYF. The CDR3, as DNA: TGTGCCAGCAGCTTAACCGCCGGGACAAGGTACCAAGAGACCCAGTACTTC.